These 8 T cell receptor beta chains came from one sample sequenced in a study of blood T cell repertoires in COVID-19 (dated by TCRdb to the early 2020s). Library creation used the immunoSEQ multiplex PCR assay. TCRdb stores this immuneACCESS table with in-frame sequences only. Part of the clones is absent; in the studies checked, under half of the shortfall reflects unresolved V genes, and no reason is known for the rest. In all, the sample holds tens of thousands of clones, and around 84% of those were seen once. The ten largest make up just under 25% of the sample. Material for sequencing was peripheral blood. The receptor set was obtained from a man in his sixties with acute or convalescent COVID-19.

CDR3 loop: CASSLGPGSEQYV. In DNA, the CDR3 is TGCGCCAGCAGCTTGGGTCCAGGGTCCGAGCAGTACGTC. The chain has TRBV5-1 and TRBJ2-7; maybe TRBD1 (5 bases). The CDR3 covers 13 residues. CDR1 is SGHRS, CDR2 YFSETQ, per germline. The ends were cut back, 0 bases at V and 6 bases at J, with 10 bases in the middle.

CDR3 loop: CAMEFPSGATNEKLFF. The CDR3 DNA follows: TGTGCCATGGAATTCCCGTCGGGGGCAACTAATGAAAAACTGTTTTTT. This chain uses TRBV19 with TRBJ1-4, with D possibly being TRBD1 (5 bases). V was trimmed by 10 bases and J by 0 bases, leaving 18 bases between them. The CDR3 has 16 amino acids. Germline values: CDR1 LNHDA, CDR2 SQIVND (reference sequence).

V and J are TRBV4-1 and TRBJ2-1, with 9 bases lining up with TRBD2. J lost 5 bases, V lost 0 bases, and 17 bases had no gene match. This CDR3 contains 20 residues. CDR1 is MGHRA and CDR2 is YSYEKL in the germline V gene. CDR3 loop: CASSQDISGGPSPSNNEQFF. The CDR3 bases are TGCGCCAGCAGCCAAGATATAAGCGGGGGGCCCAGCCCTTCCAACAATGAGCAGTTCTTC.

This chain uses TRBV12-5 with TRBJ1-5, with 9 nucleotides matching TRBD1. J was trimmed by 6 bases and V by 5 bases; bases with no gene match: 8. CDR1 and CDR2 from the germline V gene are LGHNT and FRNRAP. The CDR3 has 15 amino acids. The CDR3 sequence: CASGDYRGHLQPQHF. CDR3 bases: TGTGCTAGTGGTGACTACAGGGGGCACCTTCAGCCCCAGCATTTT.

This clone was observed a single time. The genes are TRBV24-1 and TRBJ1-2, with 8 nucleotides matching TRBD1. Germline CDR1 KGHDR, CDR2 SFDVKD. Losses at the gene ends were 7 bases for V and 8 bases for J; bases not matched to a gene: 8. The length of the CDR3 is 13 residues. The DNA for the CDR3 is TGTGCCACCAGACCCGCCGACAGGGGCGGCTACACCTTC. This encodes CATRPADRGGYTF.

This clone came up many times. This rearrangement joins TRBV6-4 to TRBJ2-1; the match to TRBD2 covers 9 bases. Germline values: CDR1 MRHNA, CDR2 SNTAGT. V lost 2 bases, J lost 10 bases, and 9 bases stayed unmatched. The CDR3 length is 15 residues. Here the CDR3 reads CASSDLAGGDSEQFF. The CDR3 DNA sequence: TGTGCCAGCAGTGACCTCGCGGGGGGGGACTCGGAGCAGTTCTTC.

The chain combines TRBV28 with TRBJ1-3; 8 positions match TRBD1. The V segment lost 6 bases and the J segment 2 bases; nucleotides outside the gene matches: 9. This CDR3 is 16 amino acids long. The V gene's germline CDR1 is MDHEN and CDR2 SYDVKM. In DNA form, the CDR3 reads TGTGCCAGCAGCCTGACAGGGGCCTTGACTGGAAACACCATATATTTT. Its translation: CASSLTGALTGNTIYF.

V is TRBV6-6 and J is TRBJ2-7; D is possibly TRBD2 (5 bases). This CDR3 contains 14 residues. V was pared by 4 bases and J by 5 bases, with 15 bases between. Germline CDR1 is MNHNY and CDR2 is SVGAGI (reference sequence). DNA of the CDR3: TGTGCCAGCAGTTTCGGACGGGATTCCGACGAGCAGTACTTC. It is translated as CASSFGRDSDEQYF.